This section outlines one TCR beta chain sequence together with its context. Its antigen remains unidentified. Genomic DNA came from blood regulatory T cells gated CD4+ CD25-high CD127-low. This record belongs to a study of regulatory and conventional T cells in RAG deficiency. Sequencing was performed with immunoSEQ multiplex PCR; in TCRdb, only in-frame clones are kept and a portion is missing. The table lists about 7,100 clones, around nine tenths of them singletons. Points from the study as a whole: Treg unique TCR beta sequences were approximately 100-fold fewer in Omenn syndrome and CID/AS patients than controls.

V lost 2 bases to trimming and J lost 0 bases; unmatched junction nucleotides: 8. Germline V gene data show CDR1 as MNHEY and CDR2 as SMNVEV (reference sequence). The CDR3 covers 17 residues. This sample also belongs to another study, concerning regulatory T cells. That work contributes: The PCR used 52 TRBV and 13 TRBJ primers. Regulatory T cells showed the strongest V-J pair restriction and V/J gene skewing among patient repertoires.

The material sequenced was CD127- CD25+ CD4+ Tregs sorted from blood. This rearrangement joins TRBV27 to TRBJ2-5, with TRBD1 matching over 8 bases. This sequence was found in a human donor in good health. Here the CDR3 reads CASSLKRTGNYQETQYF. CDR3 coding DNA: TGTGCCAGCAGTTTAAAAAGGACAGGGAACTACCAAGAGACCCAGTACTTC.